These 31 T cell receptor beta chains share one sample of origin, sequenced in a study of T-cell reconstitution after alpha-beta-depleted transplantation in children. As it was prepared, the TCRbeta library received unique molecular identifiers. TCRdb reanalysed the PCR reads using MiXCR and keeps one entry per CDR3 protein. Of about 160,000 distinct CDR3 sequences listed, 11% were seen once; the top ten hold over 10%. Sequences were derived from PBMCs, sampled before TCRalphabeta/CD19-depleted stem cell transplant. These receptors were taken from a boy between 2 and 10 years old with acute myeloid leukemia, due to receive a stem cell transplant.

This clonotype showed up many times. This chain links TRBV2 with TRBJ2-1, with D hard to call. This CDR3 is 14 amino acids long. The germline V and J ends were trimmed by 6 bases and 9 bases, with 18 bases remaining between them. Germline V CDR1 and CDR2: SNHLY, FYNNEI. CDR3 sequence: CASRPTDLRGEQFF. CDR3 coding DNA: TGTGCCAGCAGGCCCACCGACCTGAGAGGTGAGCAGTTCTTC.

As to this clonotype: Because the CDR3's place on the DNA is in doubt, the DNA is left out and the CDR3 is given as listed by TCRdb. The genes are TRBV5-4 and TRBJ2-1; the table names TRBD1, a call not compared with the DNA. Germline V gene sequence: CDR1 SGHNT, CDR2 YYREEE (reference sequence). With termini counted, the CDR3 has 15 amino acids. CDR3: CASSLAWAGGNEQLF.

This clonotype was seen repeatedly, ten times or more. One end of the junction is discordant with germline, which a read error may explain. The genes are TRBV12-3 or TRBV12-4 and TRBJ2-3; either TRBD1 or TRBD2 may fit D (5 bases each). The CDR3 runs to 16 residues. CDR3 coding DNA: TGTGCAAGCAGTTCCCCCTGGGGGAAAAGCACAGATACGCAGTATTTT. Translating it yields CASSSPWGKSTDTQYF.

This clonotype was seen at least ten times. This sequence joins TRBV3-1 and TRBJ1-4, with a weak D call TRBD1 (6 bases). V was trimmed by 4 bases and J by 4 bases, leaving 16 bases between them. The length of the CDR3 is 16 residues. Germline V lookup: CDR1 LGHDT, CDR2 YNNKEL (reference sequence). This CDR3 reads CASSRNSGVLNEKLFF. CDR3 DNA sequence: TGTGCCAGCAGCCGCAACTCAGGGGTACTTAATGAAAAACTGTTTTTT.

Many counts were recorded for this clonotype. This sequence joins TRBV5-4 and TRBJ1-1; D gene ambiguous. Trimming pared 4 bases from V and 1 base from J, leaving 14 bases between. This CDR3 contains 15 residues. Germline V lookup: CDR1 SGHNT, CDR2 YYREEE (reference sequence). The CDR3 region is CASSLPGRANTEAFF. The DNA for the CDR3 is TGTGCCAGCAGCCTTCCCGGACGGGCGAACACTGAAGCTTTCTTT.

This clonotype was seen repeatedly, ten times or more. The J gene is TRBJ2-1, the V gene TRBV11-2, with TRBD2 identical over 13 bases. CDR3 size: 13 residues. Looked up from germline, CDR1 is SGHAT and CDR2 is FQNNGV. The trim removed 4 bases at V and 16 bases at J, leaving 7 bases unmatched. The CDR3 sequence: CASSSKLAGGYFF. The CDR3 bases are TGTGCCAGCAGCTCAAAACTAGCGGGAGGGTATTTCTTC.

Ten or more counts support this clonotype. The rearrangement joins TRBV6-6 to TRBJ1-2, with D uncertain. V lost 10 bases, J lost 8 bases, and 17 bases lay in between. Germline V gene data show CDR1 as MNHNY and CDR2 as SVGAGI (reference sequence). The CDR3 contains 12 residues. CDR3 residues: CATSDSGAGYTF. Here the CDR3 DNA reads TGTGCCACTTCGGATTCGGGCGCAGGCTACACCTTC.

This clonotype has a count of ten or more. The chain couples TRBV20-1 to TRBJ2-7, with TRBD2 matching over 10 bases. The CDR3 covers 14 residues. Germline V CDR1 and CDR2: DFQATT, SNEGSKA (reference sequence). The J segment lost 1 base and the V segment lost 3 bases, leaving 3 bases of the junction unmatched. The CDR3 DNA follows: TGCAGTGCTAGTGATAGCGGGAGGTCCTACGAGCAGTACTTC. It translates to CSASDSGRSYEQYF.

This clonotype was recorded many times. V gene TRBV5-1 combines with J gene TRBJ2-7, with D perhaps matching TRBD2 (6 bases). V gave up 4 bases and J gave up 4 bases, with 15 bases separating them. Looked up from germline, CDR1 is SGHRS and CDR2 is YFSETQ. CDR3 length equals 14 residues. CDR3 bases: TGCGCCAGCAGCCCGGACATGGGAGGTTACGAGCAGTACTTC. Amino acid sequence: CASSPDMGGYEQYF.

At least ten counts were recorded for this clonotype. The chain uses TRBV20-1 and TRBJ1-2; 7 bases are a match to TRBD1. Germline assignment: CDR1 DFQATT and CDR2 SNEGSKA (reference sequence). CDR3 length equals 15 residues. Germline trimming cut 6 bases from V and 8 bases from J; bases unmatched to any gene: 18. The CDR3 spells CSAIGQVFLSRGYTF. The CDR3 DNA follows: TGCAGTGCCATTGGACAGGTTTTCCTTAGCAGGGGCTACACCTTC.

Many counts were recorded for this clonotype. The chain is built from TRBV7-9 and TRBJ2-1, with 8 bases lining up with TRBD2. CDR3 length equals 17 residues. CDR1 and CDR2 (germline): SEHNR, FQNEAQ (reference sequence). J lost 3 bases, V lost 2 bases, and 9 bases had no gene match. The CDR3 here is CASSLQDERELYNEQFF. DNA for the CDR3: TGTGCCAGCAGCTTACAGGACGAGCGGGAGCTCTACAATGAGCAGTTCTTC.

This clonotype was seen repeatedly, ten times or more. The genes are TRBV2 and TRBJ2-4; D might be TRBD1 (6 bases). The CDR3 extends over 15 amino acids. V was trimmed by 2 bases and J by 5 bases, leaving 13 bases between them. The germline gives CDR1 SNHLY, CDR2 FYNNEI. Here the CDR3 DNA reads TGTGCCAGCAGTGAAAGGTGGGACACTCAAAACATTCAGTACTTC. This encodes CASSERWDTQNIQYF.

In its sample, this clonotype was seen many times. The CDR3 DNA follows: TGTGCCAGCAGTCCAGGGGGCGGCCTGGTGAACACCGGGGAGCTGTTTTTT. It translates to CASSPGGGLVNTGELFF. The chain is built from TRBV5-5 and TRBJ2-2; TRBD1 aligns across 8 bases. The CDR3 has 17 amino acids. With V trimmed by 5 bases and J by 1 base, 10 bases remained unmatched. Germline V gene data show CDR1 as SGHKS and CDR2 as YYEKEE (reference sequence).

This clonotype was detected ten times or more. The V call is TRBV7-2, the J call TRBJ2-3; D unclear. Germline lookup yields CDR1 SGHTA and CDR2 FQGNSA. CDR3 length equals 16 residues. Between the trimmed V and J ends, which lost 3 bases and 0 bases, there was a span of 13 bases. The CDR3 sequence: CASSFGASRSTDTQYF. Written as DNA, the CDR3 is TGTGCCAGCAGCTTTGGTGCCAGCCGCAGCACAGATACGCAGTATTTT. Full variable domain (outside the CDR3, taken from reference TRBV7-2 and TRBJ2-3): GAGVSQSPSNKVTEKGKDVELRCDPISGHTALYWYRQSLGQGLEFLIYFQGNSAPDKSGLPSDRFSAERTGGSVSTLTIQRTQQEDSAVYLCASSFGASRSTDTQYFGPGTRLTVL.

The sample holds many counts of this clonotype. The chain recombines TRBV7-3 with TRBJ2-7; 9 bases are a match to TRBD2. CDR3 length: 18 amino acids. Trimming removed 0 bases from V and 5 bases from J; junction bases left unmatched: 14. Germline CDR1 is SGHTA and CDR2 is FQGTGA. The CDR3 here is CASSLTAIVGLAFNEQYF. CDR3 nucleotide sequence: TGTGCCAGCAGCTTAACGGCGATCGTGGGACTAGCATTCAACGAGCAGTACTTC.

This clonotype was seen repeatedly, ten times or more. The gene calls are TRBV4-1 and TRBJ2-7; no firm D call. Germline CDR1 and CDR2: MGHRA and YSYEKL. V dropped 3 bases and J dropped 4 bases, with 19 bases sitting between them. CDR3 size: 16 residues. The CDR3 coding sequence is TGCGCCAGCAGCCATTACCGTGACAAGGCCCCTTACGAGCAGTACTTC. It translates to CASSHYRDKAPYEQYF.

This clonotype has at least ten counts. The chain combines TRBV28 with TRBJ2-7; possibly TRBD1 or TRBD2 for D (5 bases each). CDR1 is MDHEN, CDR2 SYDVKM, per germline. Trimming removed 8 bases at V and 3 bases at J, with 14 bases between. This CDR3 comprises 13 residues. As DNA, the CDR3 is TGTGCCAGCCGGGACCCAATGGGCTACGAGCAGTACTTC. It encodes CASRDPMGYEQYF.

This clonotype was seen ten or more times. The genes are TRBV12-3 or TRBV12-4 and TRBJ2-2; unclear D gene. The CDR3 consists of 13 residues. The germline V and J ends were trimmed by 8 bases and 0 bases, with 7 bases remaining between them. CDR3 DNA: TGTGCCAGCCGAAGCGCGAACACCGGGGAGCTGTTTTTT. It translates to CASRSANTGELFF.

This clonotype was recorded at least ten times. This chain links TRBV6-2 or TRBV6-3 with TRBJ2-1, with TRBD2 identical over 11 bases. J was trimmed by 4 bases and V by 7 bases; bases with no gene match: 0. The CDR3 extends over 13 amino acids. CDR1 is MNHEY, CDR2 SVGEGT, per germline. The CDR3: CASIAGGYNEQFF. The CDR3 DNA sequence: TGTGCCAGCATAGCGGGGGGGTACAATGAGCAGTTCTTC.

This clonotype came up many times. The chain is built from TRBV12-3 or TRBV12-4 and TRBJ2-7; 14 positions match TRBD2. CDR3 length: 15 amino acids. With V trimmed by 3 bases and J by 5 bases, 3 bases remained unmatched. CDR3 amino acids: CASSLTSGRANEQYF. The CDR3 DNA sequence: TGTGCCAGCAGTTTGACTAGCGGGAGGGCCAACGAGCAGTACTTC.

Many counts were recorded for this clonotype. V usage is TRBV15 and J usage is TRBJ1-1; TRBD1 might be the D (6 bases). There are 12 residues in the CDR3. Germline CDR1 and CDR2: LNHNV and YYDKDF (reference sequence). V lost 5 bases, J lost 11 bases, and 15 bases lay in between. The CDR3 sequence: CATSPTGRRAFF. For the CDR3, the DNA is TGTGCCACCAGCCCGACAGGACGTCGGGCTTTCTTT.

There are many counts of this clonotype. The CDR3 nucleotides are TGTGCCAGCAGCTTGGGACAGGTCTCCTACAATGAGCAGTTCTTC. It is translated as CASSLGQVSYNEQFF. The rearrangement joins TRBV7-2 to TRBJ2-1; 8 bases align to TRBD1. The CDR3 runs 15 residues. CDR1 is SGHTA, CDR2 FQGNSA, per germline. Unmatched junction bases numbered 1, after V lost 3 bases and J lost 0 bases.

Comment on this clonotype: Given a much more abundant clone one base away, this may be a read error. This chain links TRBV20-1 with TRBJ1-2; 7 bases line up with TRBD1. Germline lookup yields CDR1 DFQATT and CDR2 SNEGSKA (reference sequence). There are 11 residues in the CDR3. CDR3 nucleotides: TGCTCAGTTTACGGGGACAGTGGCTACACCTTC. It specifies CSVYGDSGYTF.

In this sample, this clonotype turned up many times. Here the CDR3 reads CASSRLAGDPNEQFF. DNA of the CDR3: TGTGCCAGCAGTAGACTAGCGGGAGATCCCAATGAGCAGTTCTTC. The V gene is TRBV27, the J gene TRBJ2-1, with 12 bases fitting TRBD2. Germline V CDR1 and CDR2: MNHEY, SMNVEV (reference sequence). This CDR3 spans 15 amino acids. V dropped 5 bases and J dropped 6; count of bases not matched to a gene: 5.

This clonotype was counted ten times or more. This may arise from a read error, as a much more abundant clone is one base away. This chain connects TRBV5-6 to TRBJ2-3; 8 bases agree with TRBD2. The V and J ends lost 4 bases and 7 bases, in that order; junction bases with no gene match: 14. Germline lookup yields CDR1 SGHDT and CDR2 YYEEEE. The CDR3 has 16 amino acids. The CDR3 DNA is TGTGCCAGCAGCCAGACGGGACTATCGGGGGGGCATACGCAGTATTTT. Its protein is CASSQTGLSGGHTQYF. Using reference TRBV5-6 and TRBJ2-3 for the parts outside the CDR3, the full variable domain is DAGVTQSPTHLIKTRGQQVTLRCSPKSGHDTVSWYQQALGQGPQFIFQYYEEEERQRGNFPDRFSGHQFPNYSSELNVNALLLGDSALYLCASSQTGLSGGHTQYFGPGTRLTVL.

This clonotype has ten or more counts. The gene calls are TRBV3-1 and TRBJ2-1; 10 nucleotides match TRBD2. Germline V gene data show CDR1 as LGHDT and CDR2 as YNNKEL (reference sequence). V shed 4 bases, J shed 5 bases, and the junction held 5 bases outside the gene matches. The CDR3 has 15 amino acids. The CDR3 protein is CASSPEGLADNEQFF. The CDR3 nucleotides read TGTGCCAGCAGCCCAGAAGGACTAGCGGACAATGAGCAGTTCTTC.

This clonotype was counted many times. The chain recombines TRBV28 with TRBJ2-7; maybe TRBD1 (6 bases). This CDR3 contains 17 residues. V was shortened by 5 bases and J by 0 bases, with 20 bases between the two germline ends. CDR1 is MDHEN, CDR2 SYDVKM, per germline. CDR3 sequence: CASSRRGYTLYSYEQYF. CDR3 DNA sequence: TGTGCCAGCAGTCGAAGGGGGTACACCCTATACTCCTACGAGCAGTACTTC.

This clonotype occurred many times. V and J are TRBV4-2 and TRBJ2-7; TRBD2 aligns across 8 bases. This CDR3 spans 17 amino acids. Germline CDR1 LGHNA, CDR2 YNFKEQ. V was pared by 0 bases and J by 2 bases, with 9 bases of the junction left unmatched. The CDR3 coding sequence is TGTGCCAGCAGCCAAGATTGGGAGCGGGAGATTACCTACGAGCAGTACTTC. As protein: CASSQDWEREITYEQYF.

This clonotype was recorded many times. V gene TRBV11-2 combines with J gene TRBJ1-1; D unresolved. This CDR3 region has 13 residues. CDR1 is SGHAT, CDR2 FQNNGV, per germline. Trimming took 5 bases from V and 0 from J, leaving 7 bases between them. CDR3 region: CASSIGMNTEAFF. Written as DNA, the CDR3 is TGTGCCAGCAGCATAGGGATGAACACTGAAGCTTTCTTT.

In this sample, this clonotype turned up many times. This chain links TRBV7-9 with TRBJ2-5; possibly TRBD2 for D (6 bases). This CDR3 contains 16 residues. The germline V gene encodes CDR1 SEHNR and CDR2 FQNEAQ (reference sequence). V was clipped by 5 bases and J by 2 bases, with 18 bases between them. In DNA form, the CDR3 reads TGTGCCAGCAGCAGAGTGGGGGGAGCCGGGCAAGAGACCCAGTACTTC. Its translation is CASSRVGGAGQETQYF.

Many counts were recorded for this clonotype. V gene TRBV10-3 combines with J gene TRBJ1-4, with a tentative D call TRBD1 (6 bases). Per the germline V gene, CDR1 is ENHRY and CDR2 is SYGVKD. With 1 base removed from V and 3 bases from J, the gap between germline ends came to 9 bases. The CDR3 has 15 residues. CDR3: CAISEYRDPNEKLFF. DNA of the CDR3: TGTGCCATCAGTGAGTACAGGGATCCTAATGAAAAACTGTTTTTT.